This T cell receptor beta chain derives from a study of cytomegalovirus exposure and HLA in healthy donors. Across the whole study: Among the approximately 420 donors who were genotyped, about 80% fell in the genetic ancestry cluster that is associated with self-reported Caucasian donors.

The PCR contained 60 Vbeta and 13 Jbeta primers. Clones were sequenced by immunoSEQ multiplex PCR, and TCRdb holds only the in-frame ones, with some missing. The profile shows around 160,000 clones, approximately 70% of them singletons. Overall study results and limits: The study recorded 160 or so TCR beta chains that were cytomegalovirus-associated.

A remark on this clone: The antigen remains undetermined.

The CDR3 has 14 amino acids. Germline V gene data show CDR1 as LNHNV and CDR2 as YYDKDF (reference sequence). The junction had 14 bases not matched to a gene; V was cut back by 11 bases and J by 8 bases. The TCR was taken from a young woman in good health and CMV-seronegative. The chain joins TRBV15 to TRBJ1-4, with 7 bases matching TRBD1. The sequenced sample consisted of PBMCs. This CDR3 reads CALSLDRKGEKLFF. The CDR3, as DNA: TGTGCCTTGTCATTGGACAGGAAGGGAGAAAAACTGTTTTTT.